These 15 T cell receptor beta chains came from one sample sequenced in a study of blood T cell repertoires in COVID-19. TCRdb keeps only in-frame clones here, not all; method: immunoSEQ multiplex PCR. The sample yields about 210,000 clones, about 92% seen once. Sequenced material: peripheral blood. All receptors come from a man aged 30-40 years with acute or convalescent COVID-19.

The genes are TRBV6-5 and TRBJ2-1; 7 bases fit TRBD2. The trim removed 6 bases at V and 12 bases at J, leaving 11 bases unmatched. The germline CDR1 and CDR2 sequences are MNHEY and SVGAGI. The CDR3 covers 13 residues. The CDR3 nucleotides are TGTGCCAGCAGGGTCCGGGACTACCTAGGGCAGTTCTTC. As protein: CASRVRDYLGQFF.

J is TRBJ2-5 and V is TRBV6-5, with D unclear. The germline CDR1 and CDR2 sequences are MNHEY and SVGAGI. The CDR3 spans 13 residues. The ends were cut back, 5 bases at V and 3 bases at J, with 10 bases in the middle. CDR3 DNA: TGTGCCAGCAGTCCCCGTCCCGAAGAGACCCAGTACTTC. It is translated as CASSPRPEETQYF.

V gene TRBV6-5 combines with J gene TRBJ2-4; D remains ambiguous. The CDR3 loop spans 13 amino acids. V gave up 5 bases and J gave up 15 bases, with 20 bases separating them. CDR1 is MNHEY, CDR2 SVGAGI, per germline. Here the CDR3 DNA reads TGTGCCAGCAGTCTAACCTCTGACCGGAGAATGTACTTC. It codes for CASSLTSDRRMYF.

In this sample, this clone turned up once. The V and J genes are TRBV30 and TRBJ1-1, with D unresolved. The CDR3 has 14 amino acids. Deletions cut 5 bases from V and 0 bases from J, with 13 bases between. Looked up from germline, CDR1 is GTSNPN and CDR2 is SVGIG (reference sequence). CDR3 loop: CAWGAKNLNTEAFF. The CDR3 region has the DNA TGTGCCTGGGGCGCCAAGAACTTGAACACTGAAGCTTTCTTT.

This clone appeared a single time. The CDR3 reads CASSYLRSNEQFF. CDR3 in DNA: TGTGCCAGTAGTTACTTACGTAGCAATGAGCAGTTCTTC. V gene TRBV19 combines with J gene TRBJ2-1, with D uncertain. CDR1 LNHDA and CDR2 SQIVND come from the germline V gene (reference sequence). This CDR3 has 13 residues. V dropped 5 bases and J dropped 6 bases, with 11 bases sitting between them.

The chain joins TRBV7-3 to TRBJ2-3; TRBD2 matches 7 bases. Germline V gene lookup returns CDR1 SGHTA and CDR2 FQGTGA. J lost 3 bases, V lost 5 bases, and 8 bases had no gene match. The CDR3 extends over 15 amino acids. The CDR3 region is CASSPGRLATDTQYF. The DNA of the CDR3 is TGTGCCAGCAGCCCTGGGAGACTAGCTACAGATACGCAGTATTTT.

V usage is TRBV2 and J usage is TRBJ1-1; no clear D gene. Germline loops: CDR1 SNHLY, CDR2 FYNNEI. Between the trimmed V and J ends, which lost 4 bases and 10 bases, there was a span of 22 bases. The CDR3 is 15 amino acids. Here the CDR3 DNA reads TGTGCCAGCAGTGGAGGACTAACCGTGCCACGGGGAGCTTTCTTT. Its protein product is CASSGGLTVPRGAFF.

This chain connects TRBV2 to TRBJ2-7, with TRBD2 matching over 10 bases. CDR3 size: 13 residues. CDR1 SNHLY and CDR2 FYNNEI come from the germline V gene. The ends lost 8 bases at V and 4 bases at J; junction bases unmatched: 5. CDR3 DNA: TGTGCCAGCTTGACTAGCGGGCCTTACGAGCAGTACTTC. Translated, it gives CASLTSGPYEQYF.

The rearrangement uses TRBV14 and TRBJ1-4; D call uncertain. The germline V and J ends were trimmed by 1 base and 8 bases, with 14 bases remaining between them. The CDR3 runs 15 residues. Germline V CDR1 and CDR2: SGHDN, FVKESK. In DNA form, the CDR3 reads TGTGCCAGCAGCCAAGCGACTGGGAGCCGGGAAAAACTGTTTTTT. Translating gives CASSQATGSREKLFF.

The rearrangement uses TRBV15 and TRBJ1-3; TRBD1 matches 7 bases. Trimming at V came to 0 bases and at J to 2 bases, leaving 4 bases not matched to a gene. This CDR3 comprises 16 residues. Germline V CDR1 and CDR2: LNHNV, YYDKDF (reference sequence). In nucleotides, the CDR3 is TGTGCCACCAGCAGAGAAGGGGGCAGGGCTGGAAACACCATATATTTT. Amino acids: CATSREGGRAGNTIYF.

The chain has TRBV7-8 and TRBJ2-7, with TRBD2 as a possible D gene (5 bases). Trimming removed 5 bases at V and 0 bases at J, with 14 bases between. In germline, CDR1 is SGHVS, CDR2 FQNEAQ. This CDR3 is 15 amino acids long. This chain's CDR3 is CASSISGVSSYEQYF. As DNA, the CDR3 is TGTGCCAGCAGCATCTCCGGGGTTAGCTCCTACGAGCAGTACTTC. The full variable domain, rest sourced from reference TRBV7-8 and TRBJ2-7, is GAGVSQSPRYKVAKRGQDVALRCDPISGHVSLFWYQQALGQGPEFLTYFQNEAQLDKSGLPSDRFFAERPEGSVSTLKIQRTQQEDSAVYLCASSISGVSSYEQYFGPGTRLTVT.

The J gene is TRBJ1-4, the V gene TRBV4-1; tentative D call: TRBD1 (5 bases). The V and J ends lost 1 base and 14 bases respectively, with 14 bases between them. This CDR3 spans 13 amino acids. Germline-derived CDR1 and CDR2 are MGHRA and YSYEKL. CDR3 nucleotide sequence: TGCGCCAGCAGCCAAGGCTTCCAGGGTGATCTGTTTTTT. Protein: CASSQGFQGDLFF.

The V and J genes are TRBV28 and TRBJ2-3; 9 bases match TRBD2. The CDR3 is made up of 16 amino acids. Trimming removed 5 bases from V and 5 bases from J; junction bases left unmatched: 11. Per the germline V gene, CDR1 is MDHEN and CDR2 is SYDVKM. The CDR3 DNA sequence: TGTGCCAGCAGTAAACAAGCGGGGGGCTTAGTAGATACGCAGTATTTT. This translates into CASSKQAGGLVDTQYF.

This clone was seen only once. The CDR3, as DNA: TGTGCCAGCAGTCGTTTCGGGACAGGGTCCTCCTACGAGCAGTACTTC. It yields the protein CASSRFGTGSSYEQYF. The gene calls are TRBV28 and TRBJ2-7; the match to TRBD1 covers 9 bases. The CDR3 is 16 residues long. The V and J ends lost 5 bases and 0 bases, in that order; junction bases with no gene match: 8. The germline V gene has CDR1 MDHEN and CDR2 SYDVKM.

The V and J genes are TRBV10-3 and TRBJ2-3; D possibly corresponds to TRBD2 (5 bases). V was trimmed by 4 bases and J by 5 bases, leaving 13 bases between them. Germline CDR1 ENHRY, CDR2 SYGVKD. The CDR3 has 14 amino acids. The CDR3 region is CAISGRLAEDTQYF. Here the CDR3 DNA reads TGTGCCATCAGTGGTCGGCTAGCCGAAGATACGCAGTATTTT.